These T cell receptor beta chains were read from a single sample in a study of T cell repertoires in cytomegalovirus infection. Each CDR3 protein gets one entry after TCRdb re-called the reads with MiXCR. The sample lists some 300,000 distinct CDR3 sequences; around 9.1% were seen once. Sequenced input: PBMCs. The receptors here all came from a human donor in good health (CMV status not recorded). Some clones in this sample may be carry-over from other donors' samples. The CDR3 runs from the conserved cysteine through the conserved F or W. D genes are given only for firm matches. The size of a clone is reported for some rows only, either as once, few or many, or as a class for expanded clones.

V gene: TRBV4-3
J gene: TRBJ2-3
D gene: -
clone size: many
CDR3 DNA: TGCGCCAGCAGCCAAGATCTGAGAGGAATAACAGATACGCAGTATTTT
CDR3 protein: CASSQDLRGITDTQYF

V gene: TRBV6-2/TRBV6-3
J gene: TRBJ1-2
D gene: -
clone size: many
CDR3 DNA: TGTGCCAGCAGCCCGGGAGTCAACTATGGCTACACCTTC
CDR3 protein: CASSPGVNYGYTF

V gene: TRBV6-1
J gene: TRBJ2-1
D gene: -
clone size: many
CDR3 DNA: TGTGCCAGCAGTTACGCGCCTTACAGGGTCGCAACTAATGAGCAGTTCTTC
CDR3 protein: CASSYAPYRVATNEQFF

V gene: TRBV20-1
J gene: TRBJ1-4
D gene: -
clone size: few
CDR3 DNA: TGCAGTGCTAGAGGCGGGGGGGCGGGCGAAAAACTGTTTTTT
CDR3 protein: CSARGGGAGEKLFF

V gene: TRBV7-2
J gene: TRBJ2-2
D gene: TRBD1
clone size: many
CDR3 DNA: TGTGCCAGCAGCCTGGGACAGCCGCCCGGGGAGCTGTTTTTT
CDR3 protein: CASSLGQPPGELFF

V gene: TRBV20-1
J gene: TRBJ2-1
D gene: TRBD1
clone size: -
CDR3 DNA: TGCAGTGCCCTGGGACAGGGGGTAAACAATGAGCAGTTCTTC
CDR3 protein: CSALGQGVNNEQFF

V gene: TRBV7-2
J gene: TRBJ1-1
D gene: -
clone size: many
CDR3 DNA: TGTGCCAGCAGCTCCCAGTCCAGGGTCAACACTGAAGCTTTCTTT
CDR3 protein: CASSSQSRVNTEAFF

V gene: TRBV7-3
J gene: TRBJ2-1
D gene: -
clone size: many
CDR3 DNA: TGTGCCAGCAGCTTAGGTTATCCTAATGAGCAGTTCTTC
CDR3 protein: CASSLGYPNEQFF

V gene: TRBV19
J gene: TRBJ2-6
D gene: -
clone size: many
CDR3 DNA: TGTGCCAGTAGTATTCAGGGTTCCGGGGCCAACGTCCTGACTTTC
CDR3 protein: CASSIQGSGANVLTF

V gene: TRBV2
J gene: TRBJ2-4
D gene: -
clone size: many
CDR3 DNA: TGTGCCAGCAGCGTCACAGTAGCCAAAAACATTCAGTACTTC
CDR3 protein: CASSVTVAKNIQYF

V gene: TRBV28
J gene: TRBJ1-2
D gene: TRBD1
clone size: many
CDR3 DNA: TGTGCCAGCAGTGCCCGAAGGACAGGACGTGTTTTCTATGGCTACACCTTC
CDR3 protein: CASSARRTGRVFYGYTF

V gene: TRBV7-2
J gene: TRBJ2-1
D gene: -
clone size: many
CDR3 DNA: TGTGCCAGCAGCTTAAGGAGGACCATCTTTGGGGAGCAGTTCTTC
CDR3 protein: CASSLRRTIFGEQFF

V gene: TRBV12-3/TRBV12-4
J gene: TRBJ1-2
D gene: -
clone size: -
CDR3 DNA: TGTGCCAGCAGCCGGGGATTTAACTATGGCTACACCTTC
CDR3 protein: CASSRGFNYGYTF

V gene: TRBV6-2/TRBV6-3
J gene: TRBJ1-1
D gene: TRBD1
clone size: -
CDR3 DNA: TGTGCCAGCAGCCGACTATCGGAAAGGACAGGGCCCTCGGTCGCTGAAGCTTTCTTT
CDR3 protein: CASSRLSERTGPSVAEAFF

V gene: TRBV20-1
J gene: TRBJ2-3
D gene: TRBD1
clone size: many
CDR3 DNA: TGCAGTGCTAGTAACCTCCGGGACAGGGGCACAGATACGCAGTATTTT
CDR3 protein: CSASNLRDRGTDTQYF

V gene: TRBV4-1
J gene: TRBJ2-7
D gene: TRBD1
clone size: many
CDR3 DNA: TGCGCCAGCAGCCAAGGACAGGGGTCCCCCTACGAGCAGTACTTC
CDR3 protein: CASSQGQGSPYEQYF

V gene: TRBV5-1
J gene: TRBJ2-5
D gene: -
clone size: many
CDR3 DNA: TGCGCCAGCAGCCCTGGCTACAGCCAAGAGACCCAGTACTTC
CDR3 protein: CASSPGYSQETQYF

V gene: TRBV20-1
J gene: TRBJ2-3
D gene: TRBD2
clone size: -
CDR3 DNA: TGCAGTGCTAGAGCCGTGAGGTTAGCGGGGCACACAGATACGCAGTATTTT
CDR3 protein: CSARAVRLAGHTDTQYF

V gene: TRBV25-1
J gene: TRBJ1-2
D gene: -
clone size: -
CDR3 DNA: TGTGCCAGCAGTGAACAAAGGGAAGGCTACACCTTC
CDR3 protein: CASSEQREGYTF